This is a list of T cell receptor beta chains from one sample in a study of T-cell reconstitution after alpha-beta-depleted transplantation in children. TCRdb re-called the PCR reads through MiXCR, storing one row per CDR3 protein. The sample contains a few hundred thousand distinct CDR3 sequences, over 10% of which appear only once. Source: PBMCs, mostly from graft donor cells, taken 360 days after TCRalphabeta/CD19-depleted stem cell transplant. The receptor source for this set is a male patient between 10 and 17 years old who had a stem cell transplant for acute myeloid leukemia, so the T cells may come from the graft donor. CDR3s include the opening cysteine and the closing phenylalanine or tryptophan. The order of the fields is V gene, J gene, CDR3 protein.

V gene: TRBV30
J gene: TRBJ2-6
CDR3 protein: CAWSVRGGVANVLTF

V gene: TRBV10-3
J gene: TRBJ2-5
CDR3 protein: CAISEVFGGQGNETQYF

V gene: TRBV7-6
J gene: TRBJ2-1
CDR3 protein: CASSWAAGGDEQFF

V gene: TRBV4-2
J gene: TRBJ2-3
CDR3 protein: CASSQEGGGRADTQYF

V gene: TRBV7-9
J gene: TRBJ2-7
CDR3 protein: CASSLSGLPTGGHEQYF

V gene: TRBV4-3
J gene: TRBJ2-3
CDR3 protein: CASSQDVGGTDTQYF

V gene: TRBV25-1
J gene: TRBJ2-3
CDR3 protein: CASSDGSTDTQYF

V gene: TRBV6-2/TRBV6-3
J gene: TRBJ1-6
CDR3 protein: CASSYRDREAAPLHF

V gene: TRBV6-2/TRBV6-3
J gene: TRBJ2-7
CDR3 protein: CASSYFLGGATYEQYF

V gene: TRBV19
J gene: TRBJ1-1
CDR3 protein: CASSMRRGTEAFF